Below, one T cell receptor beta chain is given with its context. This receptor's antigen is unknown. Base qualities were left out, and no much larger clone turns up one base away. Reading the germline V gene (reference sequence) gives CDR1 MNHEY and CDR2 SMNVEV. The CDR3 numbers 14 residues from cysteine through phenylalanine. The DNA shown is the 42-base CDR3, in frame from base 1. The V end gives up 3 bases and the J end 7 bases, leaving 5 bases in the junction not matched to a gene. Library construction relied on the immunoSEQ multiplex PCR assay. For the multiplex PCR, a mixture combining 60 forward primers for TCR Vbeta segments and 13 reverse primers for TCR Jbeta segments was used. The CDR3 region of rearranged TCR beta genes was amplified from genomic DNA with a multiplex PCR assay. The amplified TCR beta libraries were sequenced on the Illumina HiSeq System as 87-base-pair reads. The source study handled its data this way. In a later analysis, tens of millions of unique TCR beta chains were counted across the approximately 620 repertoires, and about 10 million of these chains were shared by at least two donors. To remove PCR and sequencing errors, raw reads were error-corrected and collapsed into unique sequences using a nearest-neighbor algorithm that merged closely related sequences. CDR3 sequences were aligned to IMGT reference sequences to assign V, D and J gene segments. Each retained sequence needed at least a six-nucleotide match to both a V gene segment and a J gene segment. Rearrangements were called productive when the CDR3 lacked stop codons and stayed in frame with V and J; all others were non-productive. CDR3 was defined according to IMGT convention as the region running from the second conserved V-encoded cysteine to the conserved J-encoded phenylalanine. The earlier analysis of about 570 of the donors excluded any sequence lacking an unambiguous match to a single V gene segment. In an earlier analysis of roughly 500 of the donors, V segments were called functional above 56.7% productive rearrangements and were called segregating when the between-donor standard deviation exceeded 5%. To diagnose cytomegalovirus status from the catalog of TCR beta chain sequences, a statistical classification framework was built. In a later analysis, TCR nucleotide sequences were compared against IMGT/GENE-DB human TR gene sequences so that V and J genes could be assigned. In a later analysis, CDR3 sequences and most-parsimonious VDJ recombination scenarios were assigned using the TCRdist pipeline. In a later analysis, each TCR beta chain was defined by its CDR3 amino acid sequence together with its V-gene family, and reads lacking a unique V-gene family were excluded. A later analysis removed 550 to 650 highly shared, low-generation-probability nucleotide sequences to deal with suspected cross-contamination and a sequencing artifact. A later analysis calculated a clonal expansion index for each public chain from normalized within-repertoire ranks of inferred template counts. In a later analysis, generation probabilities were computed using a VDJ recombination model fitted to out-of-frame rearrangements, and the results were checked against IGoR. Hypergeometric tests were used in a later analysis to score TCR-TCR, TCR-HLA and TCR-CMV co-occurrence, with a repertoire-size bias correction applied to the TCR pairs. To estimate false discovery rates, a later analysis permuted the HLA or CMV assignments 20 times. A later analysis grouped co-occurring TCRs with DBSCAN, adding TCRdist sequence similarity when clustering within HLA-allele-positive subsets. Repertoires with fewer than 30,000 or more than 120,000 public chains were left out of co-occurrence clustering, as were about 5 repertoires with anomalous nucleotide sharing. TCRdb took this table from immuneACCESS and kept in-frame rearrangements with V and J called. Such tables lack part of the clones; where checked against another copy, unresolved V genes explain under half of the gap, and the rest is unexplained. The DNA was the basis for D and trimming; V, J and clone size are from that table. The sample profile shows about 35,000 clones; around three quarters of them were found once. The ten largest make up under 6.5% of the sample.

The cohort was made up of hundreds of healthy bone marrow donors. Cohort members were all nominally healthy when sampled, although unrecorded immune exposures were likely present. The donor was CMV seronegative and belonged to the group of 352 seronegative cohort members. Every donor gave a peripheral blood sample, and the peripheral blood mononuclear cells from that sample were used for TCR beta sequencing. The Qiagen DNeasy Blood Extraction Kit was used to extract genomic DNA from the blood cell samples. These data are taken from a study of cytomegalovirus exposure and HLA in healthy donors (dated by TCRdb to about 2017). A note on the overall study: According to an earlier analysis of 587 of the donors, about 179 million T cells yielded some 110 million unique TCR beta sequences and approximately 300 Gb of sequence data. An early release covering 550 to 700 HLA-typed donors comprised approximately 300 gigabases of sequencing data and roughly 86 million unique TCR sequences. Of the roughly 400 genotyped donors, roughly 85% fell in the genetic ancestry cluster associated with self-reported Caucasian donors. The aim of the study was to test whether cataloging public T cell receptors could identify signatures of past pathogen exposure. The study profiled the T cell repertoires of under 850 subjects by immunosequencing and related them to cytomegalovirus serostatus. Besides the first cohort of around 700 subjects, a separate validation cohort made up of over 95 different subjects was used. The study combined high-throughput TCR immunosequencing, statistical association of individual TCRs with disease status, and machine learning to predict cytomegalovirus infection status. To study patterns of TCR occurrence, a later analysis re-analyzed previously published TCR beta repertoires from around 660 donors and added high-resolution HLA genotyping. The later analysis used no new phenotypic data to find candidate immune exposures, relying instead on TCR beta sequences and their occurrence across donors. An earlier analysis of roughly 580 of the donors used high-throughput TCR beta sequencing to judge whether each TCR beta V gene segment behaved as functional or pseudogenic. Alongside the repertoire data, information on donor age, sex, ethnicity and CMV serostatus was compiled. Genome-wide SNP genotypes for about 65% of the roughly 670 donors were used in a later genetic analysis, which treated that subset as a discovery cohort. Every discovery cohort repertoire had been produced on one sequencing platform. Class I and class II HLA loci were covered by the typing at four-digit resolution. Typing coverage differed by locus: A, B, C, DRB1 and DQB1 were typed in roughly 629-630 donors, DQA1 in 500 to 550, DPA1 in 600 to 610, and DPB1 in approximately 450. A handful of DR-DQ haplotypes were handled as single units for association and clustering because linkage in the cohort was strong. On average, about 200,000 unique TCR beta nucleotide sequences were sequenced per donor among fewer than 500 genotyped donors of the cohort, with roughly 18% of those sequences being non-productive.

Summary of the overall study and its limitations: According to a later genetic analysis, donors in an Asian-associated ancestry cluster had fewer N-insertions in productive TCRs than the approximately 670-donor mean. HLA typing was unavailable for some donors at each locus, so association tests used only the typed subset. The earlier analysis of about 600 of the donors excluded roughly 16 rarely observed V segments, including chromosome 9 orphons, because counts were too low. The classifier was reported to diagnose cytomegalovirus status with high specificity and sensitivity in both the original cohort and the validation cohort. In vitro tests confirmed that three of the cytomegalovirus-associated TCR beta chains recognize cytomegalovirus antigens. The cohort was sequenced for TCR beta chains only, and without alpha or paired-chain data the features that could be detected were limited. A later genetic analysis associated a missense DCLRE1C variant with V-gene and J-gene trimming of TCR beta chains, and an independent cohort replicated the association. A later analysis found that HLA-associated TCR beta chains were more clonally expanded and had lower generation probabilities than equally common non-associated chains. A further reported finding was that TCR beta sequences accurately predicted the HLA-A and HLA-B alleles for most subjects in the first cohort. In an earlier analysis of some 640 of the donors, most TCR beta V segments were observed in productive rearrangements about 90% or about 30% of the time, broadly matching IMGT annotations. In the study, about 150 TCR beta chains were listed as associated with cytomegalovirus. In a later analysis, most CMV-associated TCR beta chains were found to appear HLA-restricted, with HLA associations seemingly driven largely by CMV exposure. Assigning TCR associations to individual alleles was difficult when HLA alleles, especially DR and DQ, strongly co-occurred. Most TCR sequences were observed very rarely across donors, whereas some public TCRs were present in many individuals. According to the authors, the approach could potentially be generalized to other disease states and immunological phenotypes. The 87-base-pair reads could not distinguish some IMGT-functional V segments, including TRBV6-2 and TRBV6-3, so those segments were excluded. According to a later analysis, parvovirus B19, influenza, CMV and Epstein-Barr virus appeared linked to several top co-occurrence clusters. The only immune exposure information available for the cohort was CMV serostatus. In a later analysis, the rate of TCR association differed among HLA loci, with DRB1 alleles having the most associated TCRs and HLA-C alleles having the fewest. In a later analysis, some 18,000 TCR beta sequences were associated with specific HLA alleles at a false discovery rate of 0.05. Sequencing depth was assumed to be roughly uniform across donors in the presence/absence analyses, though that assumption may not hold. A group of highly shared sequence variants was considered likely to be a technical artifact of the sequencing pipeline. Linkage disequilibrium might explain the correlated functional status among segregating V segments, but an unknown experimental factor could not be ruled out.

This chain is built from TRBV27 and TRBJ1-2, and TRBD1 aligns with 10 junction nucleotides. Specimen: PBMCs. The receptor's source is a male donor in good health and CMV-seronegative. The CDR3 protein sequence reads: CASSLDRGVSGYTF. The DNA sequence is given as TGTGCCAGCAGTTTGGACAGGGGGGTGAGTGGCTACACCTTC.